This T cell receptor beta chain was observed in a study of cytomegalovirus exposure and HLA in healthy donors. The study ran its PCR with 60 Vbeta and 13 Jbeta primers. Profiling relied on immunoSEQ multiplex PCR, and the TCRdb table lists in-frame clones only, not all of them. The sample lists over 150,000 clones, roughly four fifths seen once, with around 10% in the top ten. As concerns this clone: The antigen is undetermined.

Sampled while nominally healthy, donors likely had unrecorded immune exposures. Study-wide findings and caveats: For most TCR beta V segments, an earlier analysis put the productive rate at about 87% or about 30% of the time.

CDR3 length: 16 residues. The V gene end was trimmed by 4 bases and the J gene end by 1 base; junction bases not matched to a gene: 6. Germline V gives CDR1 LGHNA, CDR2 YSLEER. Sequenced: PBMCs. This rearrangement joins TRBV4-3 to TRBJ2-2, with 7 nucleotides matching TRBD2. This TCR derives from a man aged 50-60 years in good health and CMV-seropositive. The chain's CDR3 is CASSLPGGRNTGELFF. In DNA form, the CDR3 reads TGCGCCAGCAGCCTCCCCGGCGGGAGGAACACCGGGGAGCTGTTTTTT.